The 6 T cell receptor beta chains below all came from one sample that was sequenced in a study of T-cell memory formation after mild COVID-19. TCRdb re-analysed the 5' RACE reads in MiXCR, keeping a single row per CDR3 protein. The sample has 58,000 or so distinct CDR3 sequences, around a quarter seen once. The sample taken for sequencing was PBMCs or a T cell subset sorted from them (not recorded which). Receptors originate from a man aged 18-30 years who had mild COVID-19 (a few samples of this study predate the infection). Cell type and time point are not known.

The chain combines TRBV7-9 with TRBJ2-1, with D possibly being TRBD1 (5 bases). The CDR3 contains 12 residues. Trimming shortened V by 5 bases and J by 9 bases, and 11 bases separated the two germline ends. Germline CDR1 and CDR2: SEHNR and FQNEAQ (reference sequence). The CDR3 region is CASSLRQPEQFF. The CDR3 DNA sequence: TGTGCCAGCAGCCTTCGACAGCCTGAGCAGTTCTTC.

The J gene is TRBJ2-1, the V gene TRBV9; D remains ambiguous. This CDR3 has 16 residues. V lost 0 bases to trimming and J lost 0 bases, with 10 bases between them. In germline, CDR1 is SGDLS, CDR2 YYNGEE. The CDR3 here is CASSVVQSGSYNEQFF. The CDR3, as DNA: TGTGCCAGCAGCGTAGTGCAATCCGGCTCCTACAATGAGCAGTTCTTC.

The chain employs TRBV4-1 and TRBJ2-2, with no clear D. Germline CDR1 is MGHRA and CDR2 is YSYEKL. The CDR3 extends over 15 amino acids. Trimming cost V 2 bases and J 5 bases, with 12 bases left between them. CDR3 sequence (DNA): TGCGCCAGCAGCCAATTGTGGGCAGCTACCGGGGAGCTGTTTTTT. Translation gives CASSQLWAATGELFF.

This clonotype was seen a few times. J is TRBJ2-2 and V is TRBV5-6; D might be TRBD2 (5 bases). Per the germline V gene, CDR1 is SGHDT and CDR2 is YYEEEE. Between the trimmed V and J ends, which lost 4 bases and 5 bases, there was a span of 15 bases. The CDR3 runs to 15 residues. Written as DNA, the CDR3 is TGTGCCAGCAGCCTCCCGAGGGCAAATACCGGGGAGCTGTTTTTT. It translates to CASSLPRANTGELFF. The whole variable domain, filled in from reference TRBV5-6 and TRBJ2-2, reads DAGVTQSPTHLIKTRGQQVTLRCSPKSGHDTVSWYQQALGQGPQFIFQYYEEEERQRGNFPDRFSGHQFPNYSSELNVNALLLGDSALYLCASSLPRANTGELFFGEGSRLTVL.

This clonotype was observed once. The chain uses TRBV7-8 and TRBJ2-1; TRBD1 might be the D (6 bases). Germline CDR1 SGHVS, CDR2 FQNEAQ. This CDR3 comprises 16 residues. V shed 2 bases and J shed 0 bases, with 11 bases lying between them. CDR3 sequence reads: CASSLWQGSSYNEQFF. The CDR3, as DNA: TGTGCCAGCAGCTTATGGCAGGGGAGCTCCTACAATGAGCAGTTCTTC.

The chain uses TRBV6-5 and TRBJ2-7; 9 nucleotides agree with TRBD1. Germline V gene sequence: CDR1 MNHEY, CDR2 SVGAGI. There are 15 residues in the CDR3. Trimming at V came to 5 bases and at J to 6 bases, leaving 11 bases not matched to a gene. CDR3 loop: CASSQSGTGLREQYV. As DNA, the CDR3 is TGTGCCAGCAGTCAAAGCGGGACAGGGTTACGCGAGCAGTACGTC.